Here is one T cell receptor beta chain with its context. Its antigen is currently unknown. V lost 4 bases, J lost 6 bases, and 8 bases stayed unmatched. The CDR3 length is 15 residues. Germline CDR1 and CDR2: SGHTA and FQGTGA. Cells designated naive CD8 were CD45RO-negative and were positively selected for CCR7, with terminally differentiated effector memory CD45RA+ cells excluded. TCRdb keeps only in-frame clones here, not all; method: immunoSEQ multiplex PCR. Among around 2,000,000 clones listed, roughly 91% were seen once. The data belong to a study of shared clonotypes between healthy human individuals. Study-wide findings and caveats: Investigators expected sequencing depth to affect clonotype sharing among donors.

This TCR derives from a man between 18 and 29 years old in good health. Some clones in this sample may be carry-over from other donors' samples. The chain joins TRBV7-3 to TRBJ2-1; the match to TRBD2 covers 8 bases. Material: naive CD8+ T cells from PBMCs. The CDR3 sequence: CASSSSGRGSNEQFF. In DNA form, the CDR3 reads TGTGCCAGCAGCTCCAGCGGGAGAGGGAGCAATGAGCAGTTCTTC.